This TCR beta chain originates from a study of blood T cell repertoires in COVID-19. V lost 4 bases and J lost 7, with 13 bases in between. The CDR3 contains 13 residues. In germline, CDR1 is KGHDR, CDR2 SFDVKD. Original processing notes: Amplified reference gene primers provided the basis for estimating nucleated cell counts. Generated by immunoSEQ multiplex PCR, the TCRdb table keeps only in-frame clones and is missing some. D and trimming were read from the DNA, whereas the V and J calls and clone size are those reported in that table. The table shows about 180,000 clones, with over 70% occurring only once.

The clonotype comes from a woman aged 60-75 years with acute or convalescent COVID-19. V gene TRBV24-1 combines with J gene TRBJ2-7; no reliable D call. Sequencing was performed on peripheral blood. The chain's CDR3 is CATSDSGFLEQYF. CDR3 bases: TGTGCCACCAGTGACTCCGGGTTTTTAGAGCAGTACTTC.